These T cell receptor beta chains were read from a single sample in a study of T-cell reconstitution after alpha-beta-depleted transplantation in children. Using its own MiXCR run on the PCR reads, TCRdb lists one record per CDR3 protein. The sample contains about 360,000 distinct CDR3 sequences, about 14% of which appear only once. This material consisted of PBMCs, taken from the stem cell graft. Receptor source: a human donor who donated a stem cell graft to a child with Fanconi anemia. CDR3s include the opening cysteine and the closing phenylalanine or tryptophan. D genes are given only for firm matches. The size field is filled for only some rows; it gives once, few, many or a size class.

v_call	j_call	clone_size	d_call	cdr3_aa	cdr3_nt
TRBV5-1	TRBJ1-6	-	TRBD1	CANSGTANSPLHF	TGCGCCAACAGCGGGACAGCAAATTCACCCCTCCACTTT
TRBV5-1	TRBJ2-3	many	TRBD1	CASGGQITDTQYF	TGCGCCAGCGGGGGACAGATCACAGATACGCAGTATTTT
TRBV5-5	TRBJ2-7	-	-	CASTLGGGGTFYEQYF	TGTGCCAGCACCCTCGGAGGTGGGGGGACCTTCTACGAGCAGTACTTC
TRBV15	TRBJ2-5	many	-	CATSRPDRDPQETQYF	TGTGCCACCAGCAGACCTGACCGGGACCCGCAGGAGACCCAGTACTTC
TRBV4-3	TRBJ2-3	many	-	CASSPLGGEPDTQYF	TGCGCCAGCAGCCCCCTGGGAGGTGAACCAGATACGCAGTATTTT
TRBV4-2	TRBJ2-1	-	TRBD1	CASSRGPTGGGNEQFF	TGTGCCAGCAGCCGCGGGCCTACAGGGGGAGGCAATGAGCAGTTCTTC
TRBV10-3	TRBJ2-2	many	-	CAISESSPPNTGELFF	TGTGCCATCAGTGAAAGCAGCCCCCCGAACACCGGGGAGCTGTTTTTT
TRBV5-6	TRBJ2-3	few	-	CASSLRSGGDTQYF	TGTGCCAGCAGCTTGCGTAGCGGTGGAGATACGCAGTATTTT
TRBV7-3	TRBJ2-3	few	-	CASSLYYTDTQYF	TGTGCCAGCAGCTTATACTACACAGATACGCAGTATTTT
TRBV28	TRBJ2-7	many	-	CAIQKRVRAYEQYF	TGTGCCATCCAAAAACGGGTGCGGGCCTACGAGCAGTACTTC